This TCR beta chain appears in the sequencing data of a study of blood T cell repertoires in COVID-19. Study summary: The analysed material was cDNA or gDNA that came from T cells, B-cell-depleted T cells, or PBMCs.

Some clones are missing from TCRdb's copy, which holds only in-frame ones; the method was immunoSEQ multiplex PCR. The sample records 450,000 to 500,000 clones, around 85% being singletons. The CDR3 runs to 15 residues. The germline CDR1 and CDR2 sequences are LGHNA and YSLEER. The V and J ends lost 0 bases and 11 bases, in that order; junction bases with no gene match: 7. The rearrangement links TRBV4-3 to TRBJ2-4, with 10 positions matching TRBD2. Specimen: peripheral blood. This TCR derives from a human donor in a cohort sampled during active COVID-19. The CDR3 sequence: CASSQEGAGGKVQYF. CDR3 sequence (DNA): TGCGCCAGCAGCCAAGAAGGAGCGGGAGGGAAGGTTCAGTACTTC.